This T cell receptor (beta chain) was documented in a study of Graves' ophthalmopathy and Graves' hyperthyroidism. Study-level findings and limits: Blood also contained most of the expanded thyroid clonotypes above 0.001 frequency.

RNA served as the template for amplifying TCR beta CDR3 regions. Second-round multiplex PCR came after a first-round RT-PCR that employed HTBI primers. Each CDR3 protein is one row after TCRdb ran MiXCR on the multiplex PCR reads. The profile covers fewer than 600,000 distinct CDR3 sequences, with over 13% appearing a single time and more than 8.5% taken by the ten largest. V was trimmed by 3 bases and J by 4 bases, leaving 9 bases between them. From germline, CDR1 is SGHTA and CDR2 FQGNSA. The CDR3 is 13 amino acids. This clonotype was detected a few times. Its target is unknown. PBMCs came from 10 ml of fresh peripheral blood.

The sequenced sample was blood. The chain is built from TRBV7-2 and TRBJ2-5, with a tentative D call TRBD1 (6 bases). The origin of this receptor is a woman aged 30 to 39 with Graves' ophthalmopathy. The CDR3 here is CASSFSRGETQYF. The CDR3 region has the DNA TGTGCCAGCAGCTTTTCCAGGGGAGAGACCCAGTACTTC.